Listed below are T cell receptor beta chains from one sample, sequenced in a study of patients with pleural tuberculosis. TCRdb used MiXCR to reprocess the reads, holding one entry per CDR3 protein. This sample has under 55,000 distinct CDR3 sequences, with 7.3% found just once. These TCRs come from a human donor with pleural tuberculosis. Both conserved end residues are part of each CDR3. The D gene is left open where the match is weak. Expanded clones are given a class, and other clones once, few, many or no size at all.

D gene	V gene	clone size	J gene	CDR3 protein	CDR3 DNA
.	TRBV4-1	many	TRBJ2-3	CASSPSLNAGTDTQYF	TGCGCCAGCAGCCCATCTCTGAACGCGGGGACAGATACGCAGTATTTT
.	TRBV2	many	TRBJ1-2	CASSSGTGLNGYTF	TGTGCCAGCAGTTCAGGGACCGGTTTGAATGGCTACACCTTC
TRBD1	TRBV12-3/TRBV12-4	few	TRBJ2-3	CASRGQGFQDTQYF	TGTGCCAGCAGGGGACAGGGGTTTCAGGATACGCAGTATTTT
.	TRBV29-1	many	TRBJ1-1	CSVMWNTEAFF	TGCAGCGTTATGTGGAACACTGAAGCTTTCTTT
.	TRBV10-3	few	TRBJ2-3	CAMGGGTDTQYF	TGTGCCATGGGAGGCGGGACAGATACGCAGTATTTT
.	TRBV11-3	many	TRBJ1-1	CASSSDVKAFF	TGTGCCAGCAGCTCTGACGTTAAAGCTTTCTTT
.	TRBV28	many	TRBJ1-5	CASSFVGNSNQPQHF	TGTGCCAGCAGTTTTGTAGGGAATAGCAATCAGCCCCAGCATTTT
.	TRBV11-1	.	TRBJ1-1	CASSNNDFNTEAFF	TGTGCCAGCAGCAATAACGACTTCAACACTGAAGCTTTCTTT
.	TRBV5-1	many	TRBJ2-3	CASSSEPSTDTQYF	TGCGCCAGCAGCTCCGAACCAAGCACAGATACGCAGTATTTT
.	TRBV5-4	many	TRBJ1-3	CASSLEVGARPGNTIYF	TGTGCCAGCAGCTTGGAAGTTGGGGCCAGACCTGGAAACACCATATATTTT
.	TRBV2	many	TRBJ1-5	CASSEALHYSNQPQHF	TGTGCCAGCAGTGAAGCGCTGCACTATAGCAATCAGCCCCAGCATTTT
TRBD1	TRBV10-3	many	TRBJ2-1	CAISANRGRRYNEQFF	TGTGCCATCAGTGCGAACAGGGGGCGAAGGTACAATGAGCAGTTCTTC
TRBD2	TRBV6-1	many	TRBJ2-5	CASSESGGRETQYF	TGTGCCAGCAGTGAATCGGGAGGAAGGGAGACCCAGTACTTC
.	TRBV20-1	many	TRBJ2-7	CSARVGVSSYEQYF	TGCAGTGCTAGAGTAGGGGTCTCCTCCTACGAGCAGTACTTC
.	TRBV7-6	many	TRBJ1-1	CASSLEENTEAFF	TGTGCCAGCAGCTTAGAAGAGAACACTGAAGCTTTCTTT
TRBD1	TRBV28	many	TRBJ1-3	CASSSGQGWGNTIYF	TGTGCCAGCAGTTCGGGACAGGGGTGGGGAAACACCATATATTTT
TRBD1	TRBV24-1	.	TRBJ2-2	CATSEGQADTGELFF	TGTGCCACCAGTGAGGGACAGGCGGACACCGGGGAGCTGTTTTTT
TRBD1	TRBV12-3/TRBV12-4	many	TRBJ1-2	CASSPRTGEMDGYTF	TGTGCCAGCAGTCCCCGGACAGGGGAGATGGATGGCTACACCTTC
TRBD2	TRBV20-1	many	TRBJ2-5	CSALLAGEGETQYF	TGCAGTGCCCTGCTAGCGGGAGAAGGCGAGACCCAGTACTTC
.	TRBV29-1	.	TRBJ1-5	CSVGWSPYQPQHF	TGCAGCGTTGGGTGGTCACCATATCAGCCCCAGCATTTT
TRBD1	TRBV25-1	many	TRBJ1-5	CASRGTGINQPQHF	TGTGCCAGCAGGGGGACAGGGATCAATCAGCCCCAGCATTTT
TRBD1	TRBV12-3/TRBV12-4	few	TRBJ1-2	CASSLAEQGSLTHGYTF	TGTGCCAGCAGTTTAGCCGAACAGGGGAGTTTAACTCATGGCTACACCTTC
.	TRBV11-1	many	TRBJ2-5	CASSPYSGQETQYF	TGTGCCAGCAGCCCGTACAGCGGCCAAGAGACCCAGTACTTC
.	TRBV28	many	TRBJ2-5	CASSLGNLGEQETQYF	TGTGCCAGCAGTTTAGGGAACCTAGGGGAGCAAGAGACCCAGTACTTC
.	TRBV29-1	.	TRBJ2-1	CSVLPYGLEQFF	TGCAGCGTGCTACCCTACGGGCTGGAGCAGTTCTTC
TRBD2	TRBV5-4	.	TRBJ2-1	CASSLITSGSNEQFF	TGTGCCAGCAGCTTGATAACTAGCGGGAGTAATGAGCAGTTCTTC
.	TRBV5-6	.	TRBJ2-5	CASSLVGGRAQYF	TGTGCCAGCAGCTTGGTGGGCGGACGGGCCCAGTACTTC
TRBD1	TRBV29-1	many	TRBJ1-5	CTLGGQGNQPQHF	TGCACGTTAGGGGGACAGGGAAATCAGCCCCAGCATTTT
TRBD2	TRBV24-1	many	TRBJ2-3	CATSPSTSGSDTQYF	TGTGCCACCAGTCCTTCGACTAGCGGGAGTGATACGCAGTATTTT
.	TRBV6-1	many	TRBJ1-2	CASSGGGALYGYTF	TGTGCCAGCAGTGGTGGGGGCGCGCTCTATGGCTACACCTTC
TRBD2	TRBV11-2	few	TRBJ2-3	CASSPSGSNTQYF	TGTGCCAGCAGCCCTAGCGGGAGCAATACGCAGTATTTT
.	TRBV18	many	TRBJ1-3	CASSPRSGNTIYF	TGTGCCAGCTCACCACGATCTGGAAACACCATATATTTT
TRBD2	TRBV12-3/TRBV12-4	many	TRBJ2-3	CASSSLADSTDTQYF	TGTGCCAGCAGTTCACTAGCGGATAGCACAGATACGCAGTATTTT
.	TRBV6-5	.	TRBJ1-2	CASSYGRGATTF	TGTGCCAGCAGTTACGGTCGGGGGGCCACCACCTTC
.	TRBV4-2	many	TRBJ2-3	CASRPGITDTQYF	TGTGCCAGCAGGCCCGGGATTACAGATACGCAGTATTTT
TRBD1	TRBV12-3/TRBV12-4	many	TRBJ1-5	CASSPTGGSFPQHF	TGTGCCAGCAGTCCGACAGGGGGCTCTTTTCCCCAGCATTTT
TRBD2	TRBV20-1	many	TRBJ2-1	CSAPGLAAYNEQFF	TGCAGTGCCCCCGGACTAGCGGCGTACAATGAGCAGTTCTTC
.	TRBV5-1	few	TRBJ2-7	CASSVNDEQYF	TGCGCCAGCAGCGTGAACGACGAGCAGTACTTC
.	TRBV20-1	many	TRBJ1-1	CSAGRSGLTEAFF	TGCAGTGCTGGGCGTTCAGGGCTCACTGAAGCTTTCTTT
.	TRBV10-3	many	TRBJ2-5	CATGDTTLQETQYF	TGTGCCACAGGGGACACGACTCTCCAAGAGACCCAGTACTTC
.	TRBV5-4	many	TRBJ2-1	CASSLVGVNEQFF	TGTGCCAGCAGCTTGGTGGGGGTGAATGAGCAGTTCTTC
.	TRBV28	many	TRBJ1-5	CASVDREAQHF	TGTGCCAGCGTTGACCGGGAGGCCCAACATTTT
TRBD1	TRBV2	many	TRBJ2-7	CASSEEWDRGYEQYF	TGTGCCAGCAGTGAAGAATGGGACAGGGGCTACGAGCAGTACTTC
.	TRBV11-2	many	TRBJ1-3	CASSTDVGNTIYF	TGTGCCAGCAGCACAGACGTTGGAAACACCATATATTTT
TRBD2	TRBV6-1	many	TRBJ2-1	CASSRTSGYNEQFF	TGTGCCAGCAGTAGGACTAGCGGCTACAATGAGCAGTTCTTC
TRBD2	TRBV24-1	once	TRBJ2-1	CATSDWTGGRGNEQFF	TGTGCCACCAGTGATTGGACTGGCGGGAGAGGGAATGAGCAGTTCTTC
TRBD2	TRBV5-1	few	TRBJ2-3	CASSAGLAGFTDTQYF	TGCGCCAGCAGCGCAGGACTAGCGGGATTCACAGATACGCAGTATTTT
TRBD1	TRBV5-1	many	TRBJ1-2	CASSLGFRDSTGYTF	TGCGCCAGCAGCTTGGGCTTCCGGGACAGCACGGGCTACACCTTC